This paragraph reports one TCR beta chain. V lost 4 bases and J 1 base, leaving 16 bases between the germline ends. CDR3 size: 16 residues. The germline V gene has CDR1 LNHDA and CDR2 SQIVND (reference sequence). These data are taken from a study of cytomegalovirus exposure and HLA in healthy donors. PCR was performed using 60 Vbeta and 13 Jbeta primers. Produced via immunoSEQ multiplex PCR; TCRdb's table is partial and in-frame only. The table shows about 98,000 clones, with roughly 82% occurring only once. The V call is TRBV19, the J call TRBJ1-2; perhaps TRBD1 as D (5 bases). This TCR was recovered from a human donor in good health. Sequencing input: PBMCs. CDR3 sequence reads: CASSSRVAPINYGYTF. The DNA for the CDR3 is TGTGCCAGTAGTAGCAGGGTGGCTCCAATTAACTATGGCTACACCTTC.